Presented here are 10 T cell receptor beta chains from one specimen sequenced in a study of cytomegalovirus exposure and HLA in healthy donors. Measured with immunoSEQ multiplex PCR; TCRdb has only the in-frame clones, and not every one. The data contain 65,000 to 75,000 clones, over 90% of them singletons. The source material was PBMCs. The source is a woman between 18 and 29 years old in good health and CMV-seropositive.

This chain joins TRBV7-2 and TRBJ2-7; D remains unclear. The germline V and J ends were trimmed by 2 bases and 3 bases, with 14 bases remaining between them. CDR1 and CDR2 (germline): SGHTA, FQGNSA. This CDR3 has 15 amino acids. The DNA of the CDR3 is TGTGCCAGCAGCTTAATGAGACAACTCGACTACGAGCAGTACTTC. Translation gives CASSLMRQLDYEQYF.

The rearrangement links TRBV4-1 to TRBJ2-3, with D maybe TRBD2 (6 bases). The CDR3 length is 16 residues. V was cut by 3 bases and J by 0 bases, with 13 bases left in between. Germline values: CDR1 MGHRA, CDR2 YSYEKL. The CDR3 sequence: CASSHRLGRSTDTQYF. CDR3 nucleotide sequence: TGCGCCAGCAGCCACAGACTAGGGAGGAGCACAGATACGCAGTATTTT.

The rearrangement links TRBV5-4 to TRBJ2-1; D unclear. Germline loops: CDR1 SGHNT, CDR2 YYREEE (reference sequence). This CDR3 comprises 16 residues. Trimming removed 2 bases at V and 6 bases at J, with 18 bases between. CDR3 region: CASSFGARDFGNEQFF. The CDR3 DNA is TGTGCCAGCAGCTTCGGAGCTCGAGACTTCGGCAATGAGCAGTTCTTC.

This sequence joins TRBV2 and TRBJ1-1, with a weak D call TRBD1 (5 bases). Germline values: CDR1 SNHLY, CDR2 FYNNEI. The CDR3 has 13 residues. Trimming pared 4 bases from V and 4 bases from J, leaving 10 bases between. CDR3 protein: CASSVGQGTEAFF. CDR3 in DNA: TGTGCCAGCAGTGTTGGCCAGGGCACTGAAGCTTTCTTT.

The chain recombines TRBV6-5 with TRBJ1-5, with D possibly TRBD1 on 5 matching bases. CDR1 is MNHEY and CDR2 is SVGAGI in the germline V gene. The CDR3 is 15 residues long. The V and J ends lost 6 bases and 3 bases respectively, with 15 bases between them. CDR3 nucleotides: TGTGCCAGCAGCTCTGGGAGGGACCTCAATCAGCCCCAGCATTTT. Protein sequence: CASSSGRDLNQPQHF.

The chain joins TRBV2 to TRBJ1-1; 9 nucleotides align to TRBD1. This CDR3 comprises 16 residues. V lost 6 bases, J lost 5 bases, and 13 bases stayed unmatched. CDR1 and CDR2 (germline): SNHLY, FYNNEI. For the CDR3, the DNA is TGTGCCAGCAGGAGGACAGGGGCGATGCCGGGGACTGAAGCTTTCTTT. Protein sequence: CASRRTGAMPGTEAFF. Based on the CDR3 plus reference TRBV2 and TRBJ1-1, the full variable domain is EPEVTQTPSHQVTQMGQEVILRCVPISNHLYFYWYRQILGQKVEFLVSFYNNEISEKSEIFDDQFSVERPDGSNFTLKIRSTKLEDSAMYFCASRRTGAMPGTEAFFGQGTRLTVV.

The V call is TRBV18, the J call TRBJ2-7; 9 bases agree with TRBD1. CDR3 length equals 15 residues. With V trimmed by 0 bases and J by 4 bases, 4 bases remained unmatched. Germline CDR1 is KGHSH and CDR2 is LQKENI. The CDR3 DNA is TGTGCCAGCTCACCACCTGAGGACAGGGGTTACGAGCAGTACTTC. Translating it yields CASSPPEDRGYEQYF. Looking up the rest from reference TRBV18 and TRBJ2-7 gives the full variable domain: NAGVMQNPRHLVRRRGQEARLRCSPMKGHSHVYWYRQLPEEGLKFMVYLQKENIIDESGMPKERFSAEFPKEGPSILRIQQVVRGDSAAYFCASSPPEDRGYEQYFGPGTRLTVT.

The rearrangement joins TRBV15 to TRBJ1-1, with a possible D match to TRBD1 (5 bases). V shed 3 bases and J shed 1 base, with 12 bases lying between them. The CDR3 totals 15 residues. Per the germline V gene, CDR1 is LNHNV and CDR2 is YYDKDF (reference sequence). As DNA, the CDR3 is TGTGCCACCAGCAGGGAAGACAGTCCGAACACTGAAGCTTTCTTT. Protein: CATSREDSPNTEAFF.

This clone was seen just once. The V gene is TRBV25-1, the J gene TRBJ2-1; 10 bases align to TRBD1. Per the germline V gene, CDR1 is MGHDK and CDR2 is SYGVNS. CDR3 length: 15 residues. V lost 4 bases to trimming and J lost 6 bases; unmatched junction nucleotides: 6. The CDR3 protein is CASSGDRGYLNEQFF. The DNA for the CDR3 is TGTGCCAGCAGTGGGGACAGGGGCTATCTCAATGAGCAGTTCTTC. The full variable domain, its missing parts supplied by reference TRBV25-1 and TRBJ2-1, is EADIYQTPRYLVIGTGKKITLECSQTMGHDKMYWYQQDPGMELHLIHYSYGVNSTEKGDLSSESTVSRIRTEHFPLTLESARPSHTSQYLCASSGDRGYLNEQFFGPGTRLTVL.

In nucleotides, the CDR3 is TGTGCCAGCAGCGGCGGGAACCAAGAGACCCAGTACTTC. Residues: CASSGGNQETQYF. This chain links TRBV9 with TRBJ2-5, with a tentative D call TRBD2 (6 bases). This CDR3 spans 13 amino acids. Germline loops: CDR1 SGDLS, CDR2 YYNGEE. Trimming removed 3 bases from V and 0 bases from J, with 6 bases in between.